The 22 T cell receptor beta chains given below trace back to one sample, sequenced in a study of blood T cell repertoires in COVID-19. Some clones are missing from TCRdb's copy, which holds only in-frame ones; the method was immunoSEQ multiplex PCR. The data show some 200,000 clones, 83% seen once. Sequencing was performed on PBMCs or T cells enriched from blood (not recorded which). The receptors originated from a woman aged 45 to 65 who had been exposed to COVID-19.

The V and J genes are TRBV7-2 and TRBJ2-1, with 7 bases aligning to TRBD1. The V and J ends lost 3 bases and 4 bases, in that order; junction bases with no gene match: 6. The CDR3 contains 15 residues. The germline V gene has CDR1 SGHTA and CDR2 FQGNSA. The CDR3 nucleotides read TGTGCCAGCAGCTTTAGGGACAGATTATACAATGAGCAGTTCTTC. Translated, it gives CASSFRDRLYNEQFF.

This clone occurred a few times. The gene calls are TRBV7-9 and TRBJ2-5; weak D call: TRBD2 (5 bases). The CDR3 has 19 amino acids. V lost 4 bases and J 2 bases, leaving 26 bases between the germline ends. CDR1 is SEHNR, CDR2 FQNEAQ, per germline (reference sequence). The CDR3 loop is CASSSPNGLPRKLQETQYF. CDR3 DNA sequence: TGTGCCAGCAGCTCCCCCAACGGACTTCCCCGTAAGCTACAAGAGACCCAGTACTTC.

Note on this clone: Other nucleotide sequences from this sample produce the same CDR3. The chain couples TRBV28 to TRBJ1-1; D is ambiguous. Germline CDR1 MDHEN, CDR2 SYDVKM. Trimming stripped 4 bases from V and 6 bases from J, with 9 bases between. The CDR3 length is 12 residues. The CDR3 nucleotides are TGTGCCAGCAGTTCATACAGAGCTGAAGCTTTCTTT. Residues: CASSSYRAEAFF.

The chain combines TRBV7-8 with TRBJ2-2; D is unclear. CDR3 size: 13 residues. Germline-derived CDR1 and CDR2 are SGHVS and FQNEAQ. V lost 2 bases to trimming and J lost 4 bases, with 5 bases between them. The DNA of the CDR3 is TGTGCCAGCAGCTTATCCATCACCGGGGAGCTGTTTTTT. Amino acid sequence: CASSLSITGELFF.

As for this clone: This CDR3 is also generated by other DNA sequences in the sample. The gene calls are TRBV7-2 and TRBJ1-5; D remains ambiguous. The CDR3 consists of 13 residues. Per germline, CDR1 SGHTA and CDR2 FQGNSA. Deletions cut 5 bases from V and 5 bases from J, with 10 bases between. The CDR3 is CASSLKPDQPQHF. The CDR3 DNA reads TGTGCCAGCAGCCTAAAACCGGATCAGCCCCAGCATTTT.

The chain combines TRBV9 with TRBJ2-5, with a weak D call TRBD1 (7 bases). The V gene lost 4 bases and the J gene lost 5 bases, with 15 bases spanning the gap. The length of the CDR3 is 14 residues. Germline V gives CDR1 SGDLS, CDR2 YYNGEE. The CDR3: CASSFQGGSETQYF. CDR3 nucleotide sequence: TGTGCCAGCAGCTTTCAGGGGGGCTCGGAGACCCAGTACTTC.

The chain carries TRBV5-6 and TRBJ2-1; a possible D gene is TRBD2 (6 bases). Per the germline V gene, CDR1 is SGHDT and CDR2 is YYEEEE. Trimming left V 2 bases short and J 5 bases short, with 11 bases between. This CDR3 has 14 amino acids. This CDR3 is CASSFAGPHNEQFF. CDR3 nucleotide sequence: TGTGCCAGCAGCTTTGCGGGACCACACAATGAGCAGTTCTTC.

The rearrangement links TRBV30 to TRBJ1-1; D ambiguous. This CDR3 has 12 residues. Trimming took off 0 bases at V and 4 bases at J, with 6 bases between the two ends. Germline V lookup: CDR1 GTSNPN, CDR2 SVGIG (reference sequence). The CDR3 sequence is CAWSVRVTEAFF. In nucleotides, the CDR3 is TGTGCCTGGAGTGTACGGGTCACTGAAGCTTTCTTT.

J is TRBJ1-1 and V is TRBV5-1; 9 nucleotides line up with TRBD1. CDR1 is SGHRS and CDR2 is YFSETQ in the germline V gene. This CDR3 has 16 amino acids. Germline trimming cut 4 bases from V and 6 bases from J; bases unmatched to any gene: 13. CDR3 sequence: CASSPAFGQGPAEAFF. CDR3 in DNA: TGCGCCAGCAGCCCGGCGTTTGGACAGGGGCCCGCTGAAGCTTTCTTT.

The chain has TRBV19 and TRBJ1-5; 11 bases fit TRBD1. V was clipped by 7 bases and J by 4 bases; unmatched bases: 3. The CDR3 totals 14 residues. Germline CDR1 reads LNHDA; CDR2 reads SQIVND (reference sequence). The CDR3 is CASTRDRGNQPQHF. As DNA, the CDR3 is TGTGCCAGTACTCGGGACAGGGGGAATCAGCCCCAGCATTTT.

The CDR3 loop reads CASSLDGRYRGYTF. The CDR3 coding sequence is TGCGCCAGCAGCTTGGACGGGAGATATCGTGGCTACACCTTC. The chain employs TRBV5-1 and TRBJ1-2; D unresolved. The CDR3 spans 14 residues. Trimming took off 0 bases at V and 7 bases at J, with 13 bases between the two ends. Germline V CDR1 and CDR2: SGHRS, YFSETQ.

The chain links TRBV5-1 to TRBJ1-2, with D tentatively TRBD1 (5 bases). The CDR3 is 15 residues long. The V gene's germline CDR1 is SGHRS and CDR2 YFSETQ. Trimming took off 3 bases at V and 1 base at J, with 13 bases between the two ends. CDR3 sequence (DNA): TGCGCCAGCAGCTCCGGACAAACGAGTAACTATGGCTACACCTTC. Translated: CASSSGQTSNYGYTF. Based on the CDR3 plus reference TRBV5-1 and TRBJ1-2, the full variable domain is KAGVTQTPRYLIKTRGQQVTLSCSPISGHRSVSWYQQTPGQGLQFLFEYFSETQRNKGNFPGRFSGRQFSNSRSEMNVSTLELGDSALYLCASSSGQTSNYGYTFGSGTRLTVV.

This chain connects TRBV5-6 to TRBJ2-1; TRBD1 matches at 10 bases. CDR3 length: 15 residues. The V gene's germline CDR1 is SGHDT and CDR2 YYEEEE. The junction had 7 bases not matched to a gene; V was cut back by 4 bases and J by 6 bases. In nucleotides, the CDR3 is TGTGCCAGCAGCCTTCCCGGGACAGGGGCCAATGAGCAGTTCTTC. Translating it yields CASSLPGTGANEQFF. The full variable domain, rest sourced from reference TRBV5-6 and TRBJ2-1, is DAGVTQSPTHLIKTRGQQVTLRCSPKSGHDTVSWYQQALGQGPQFIFQYYEEEERQRGNFPDRFSGHQFPNYSSELNVNALLLGDSALYLCASSLPGTGANEQFFGPGTRLTVL.

V usage is TRBV19 and J usage is TRBJ2-4, with 9 nucleotides matching TRBD1. The V segment lost 5 bases and the J segment 4 bases; nucleotides outside the gene matches: 9. The CDR3 totals 16 residues. Looked up from germline, CDR1 is LNHDA and CDR2 is SQIVND (reference sequence). CDR3 loop: CASSPGQGRGKNIQYF. The CDR3, as DNA: TGTGCCAGTAGTCCAGGACAGGGGAGAGGAAAAAACATTCAGTACTTC.

V usage is TRBV6-2 or TRBV6-3 and J usage is TRBJ2-5; TRBD2 is a possible D gene (5 bases). V was shortened by 6 bases and J by 1 base, with 12 bases between the two germline ends. Germline V gives CDR1 MNHEY, CDR2 SVGEGT. CDR3 length: 14 amino acids. Written as DNA, the CDR3 is TGTGCCAGCAGCCACTCTAGCCTCCAAGAGACCCAGTACTTC. This codes for CASSHSSLQETQYF.

This clone has only one observation. The chain couples TRBV6-5 to TRBJ1-2; 9 nucleotides agree with TRBD1. The J segment lost 10 bases and the V segment lost 4 bases, leaving 10 bases of the junction unmatched. Looked up from germline, CDR1 is MNHEY and CDR2 is SVGAGI. CDR3 length: 14 residues. In nucleotides, the CDR3 is TGTGCCAGCAGTTTCCGGACAGGGGAGCTCCCCTACACCTTC. Encoded protein: CASSFRTGELPYTF.

The chain has TRBV2 and TRBJ1-4, with no clear D. The germline CDR1 and CDR2 sequences are SNHLY and FYNNEI. The CDR3 sequence is 14 residues long. Trimming took 8 bases from V and 6 from J, leaving 16 bases between them. The CDR3 sequence: CASARGGSYEKLFF. The CDR3 DNA follows: TGTGCCAGCGCTAGAGGAGGAAGTTATGAAAAACTGTTTTTT.

The V call is TRBV7-8, the J call TRBJ2-7; D not certain. CDR3 length: 15 residues. Germline values: CDR1 SGHVS, CDR2 FQNEAQ. V was trimmed by 5 bases and J by 2 bases, leaving 16 bases between them. The CDR3 DNA reads as TGTGCCAGCAGCCCGAAACGGGTCCCACCCTACGAGCAGTACTTC. Its protein is CASSPKRVPPYEQYF.

This chain connects TRBV6-4 to TRBJ1-2; 7 bases match TRBD1. Germline trimming cut 6 bases from V and 6 bases from J; bases unmatched to any gene: 13. Germline values: CDR1 MRHNA, CDR2 SNTAGT. This CDR3 spans 15 amino acids. As DNA, the CDR3 is TGTGCCAGCAGCTCCACAGGGGATGGGGGCGATGGCTACACCTTC. It translates to CASSSTGDGGDGYTF.

V is TRBV7-9 and J is TRBJ2-7; 10 bases are a match to TRBD1. V shed 5 bases, J shed 4 bases, and the junction held 8 bases outside the gene matches. This CDR3 has 15 residues. Germline CDR1 SEHNR, CDR2 FQNEAQ (reference sequence). The CDR3 here is CASSPLGTGVYEQYF. DNA of the CDR3: TGTGCCAGCAGCCCATTGGGGACAGGGGTGTACGAGCAGTACTTC.

The V call is TRBV10-1, the J call TRBJ1-4; D is possibly TRBD1 (6 bases). CDR1 and CDR2 (germline): WNHNN, SYGVQD (reference sequence). V lost 4 bases, J lost 7 bases, and 19 bases lay in between. This CDR3 has 16 residues. CDR3 protein: CASSGDTNRVCEKLFF. The DNA for the CDR3 is TGCGCCAGCAGTGGAGATACTAACAGGGTATGTGAAAAACTGTTTTTT.

The rearrangement links TRBV7-9 to TRBJ1-1; D is perhaps TRBD1 (5 bases). CDR1 and CDR2 (germline): SEHNR, FQNEAQ (reference sequence). The CDR3 length is 13 residues. Trimming cost V 2 bases and J 6 bases, with 10 bases left between them. The CDR3 reads CASSLIGGPEAFF. Written as DNA, the CDR3 is TGTGCCAGCAGCTTAATCGGGGGTCCTGAAGCTTTCTTT.